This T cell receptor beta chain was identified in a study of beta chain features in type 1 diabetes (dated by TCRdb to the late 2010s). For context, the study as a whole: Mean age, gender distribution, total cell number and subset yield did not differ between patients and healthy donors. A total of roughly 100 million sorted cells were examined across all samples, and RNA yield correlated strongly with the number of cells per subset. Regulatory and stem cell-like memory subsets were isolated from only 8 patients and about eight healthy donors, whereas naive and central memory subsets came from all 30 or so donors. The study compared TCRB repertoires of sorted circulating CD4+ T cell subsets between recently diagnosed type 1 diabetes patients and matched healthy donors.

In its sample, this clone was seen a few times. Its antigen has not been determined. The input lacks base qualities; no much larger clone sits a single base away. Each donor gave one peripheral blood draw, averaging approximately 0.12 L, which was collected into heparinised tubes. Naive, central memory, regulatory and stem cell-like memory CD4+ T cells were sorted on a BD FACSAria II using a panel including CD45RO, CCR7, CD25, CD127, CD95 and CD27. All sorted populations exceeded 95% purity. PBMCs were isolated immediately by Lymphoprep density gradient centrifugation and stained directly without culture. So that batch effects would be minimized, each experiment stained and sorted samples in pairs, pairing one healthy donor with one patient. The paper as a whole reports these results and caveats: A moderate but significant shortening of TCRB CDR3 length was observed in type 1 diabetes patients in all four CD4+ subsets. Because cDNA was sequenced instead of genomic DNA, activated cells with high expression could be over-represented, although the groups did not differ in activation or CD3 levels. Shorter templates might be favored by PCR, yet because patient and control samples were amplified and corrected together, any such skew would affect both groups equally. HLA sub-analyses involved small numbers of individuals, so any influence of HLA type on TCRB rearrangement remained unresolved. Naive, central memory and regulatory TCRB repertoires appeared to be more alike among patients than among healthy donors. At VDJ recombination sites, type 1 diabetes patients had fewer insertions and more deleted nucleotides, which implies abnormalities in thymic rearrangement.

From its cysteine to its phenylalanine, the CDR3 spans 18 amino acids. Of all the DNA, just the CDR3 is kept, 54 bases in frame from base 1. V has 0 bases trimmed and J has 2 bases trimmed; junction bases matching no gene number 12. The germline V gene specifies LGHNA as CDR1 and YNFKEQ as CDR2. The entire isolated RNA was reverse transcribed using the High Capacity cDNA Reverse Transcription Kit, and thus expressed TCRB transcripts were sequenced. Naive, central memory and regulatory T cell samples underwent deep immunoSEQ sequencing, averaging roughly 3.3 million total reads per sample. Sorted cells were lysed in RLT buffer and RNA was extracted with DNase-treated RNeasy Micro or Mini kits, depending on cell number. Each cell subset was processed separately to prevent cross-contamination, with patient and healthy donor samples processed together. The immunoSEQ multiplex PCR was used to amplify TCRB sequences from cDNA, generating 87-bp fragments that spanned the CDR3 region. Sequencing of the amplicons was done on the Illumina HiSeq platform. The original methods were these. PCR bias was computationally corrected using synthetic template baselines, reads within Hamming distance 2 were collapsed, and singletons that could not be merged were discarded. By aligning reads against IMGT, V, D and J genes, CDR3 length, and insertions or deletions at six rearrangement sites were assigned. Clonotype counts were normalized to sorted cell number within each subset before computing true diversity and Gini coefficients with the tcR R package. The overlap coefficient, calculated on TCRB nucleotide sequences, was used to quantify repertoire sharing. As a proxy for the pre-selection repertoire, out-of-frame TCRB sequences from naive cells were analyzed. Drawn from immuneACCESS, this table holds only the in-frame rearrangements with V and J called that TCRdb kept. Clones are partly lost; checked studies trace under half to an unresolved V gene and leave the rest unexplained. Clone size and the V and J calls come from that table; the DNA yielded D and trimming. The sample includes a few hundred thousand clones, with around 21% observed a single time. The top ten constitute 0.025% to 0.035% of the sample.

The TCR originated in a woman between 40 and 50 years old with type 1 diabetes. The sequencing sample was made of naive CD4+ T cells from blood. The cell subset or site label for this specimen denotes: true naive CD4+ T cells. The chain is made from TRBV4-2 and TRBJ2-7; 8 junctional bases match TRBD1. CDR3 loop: CASSQDPFATGAPYEQYF. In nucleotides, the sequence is TGTGCCAGCAGCCAAGACCCATTTGCGACAGGGGCCCCCTACGAGCAGTACTTC.